These 24 T cell receptor beta chains were all obtained from the same sample, sequenced in a study of shared clonotypes between healthy human individuals (dated by TCRdb to 2020 to 2022). Libraries were prepared through the immunoSEQ multiplex PCR assay. This is the immuneACCESS table as TCRdb keeps it, with only in-frame sequences that have V and J called. A part of the clones is gone; compared with another copy, unresolved V genes explain less than half, and the rest is unexplained. Counted in this sample were a few hundred thousand clones; about 80% of them appeared once. The top ten clones comprise around 13% of the sample. Sequenced: PBMCs. The receptors were gathered from a woman aged 35 to 49 in good health. Some clones in this sample may be carry-over from other donors' samples.

V is TRBV9 and J is TRBJ2-1; 12 nucleotides align to TRBD2. The germline V gene encodes CDR1 SGDLS and CDR2 YYNGEE. CDR3 size: 16 residues. J lost 1 base, V lost 4 bases, and 3 bases had no gene match. The CDR3 here is CASSPGLAGSYNEQFF. CDR3 nucleotide sequence: TGTGCCAGCAGCCCAGGACTAGCGGGGTCCTACAATGAGCAGTTCTTC. Combining the CDR3 with reference TRBV9 and TRBJ2-1 gives the whole variable domain DSGVTQTPKHLITATGQRVTLRCSPRSGDLSVYWYQQSLDQGLQFLIQYYNGEERAKGNILERFSAQQFPDLHSELNLSSLELGDSALYFCASSPGLAGSYNEQFFGPGTRLTVL.

V gene TRBV7-8 combines with J gene TRBJ2-7, with TRBD2 as a possible D gene (6 bases). V lost 2 bases to trimming and J lost 2 bases, with 7 bases between them. The length of the CDR3 is 13 residues. Germline CDR1 and CDR2: SGHVS and FQNEAQ. The CDR3 bases are TGTGCCAGCAGCTTACGGGGGACCTACGAGCAGTACTTC. As protein: CASSLRGTYEQYF.

V and J are TRBV7-9 and TRBJ2-7; 10 bases line up with TRBD2. The germline gives CDR1 SEHNR, CDR2 FQNEAQ (reference sequence). Trimming removed 3 bases from V and 6 bases from J; junction bases left unmatched: 11. The CDR3 covers 16 residues. The CDR3 is CASSLPTSGLLFEQYF. In nucleotides, the CDR3 is TGTGCCAGCAGCTTGCCGACTAGCGGGCTACTTTTCGAGCAGTACTTC.

The chain has TRBV14 and TRBJ1-1; D gene uncertain. V was clipped by 1 base and J by 4 bases, with 7 bases between them. Germline lookup yields CDR1 SGHDN and CDR2 FVKESK. This CDR3 has 13 amino acids. CDR3 protein: CASSQVDGTEAFF. For the CDR3, the DNA is TGTGCCAGCAGCCAAGTAGACGGCACTGAAGCTTTCTTT.

V usage is TRBV6-1 and J usage is TRBJ2-1, with D uncertain. The CDR3 consists of 12 residues. Germline V gene data show CDR1 as MNHNS and CDR2 as SASEGT. Trimming took 8 bases from V and 7 from J, leaving 12 bases between them. The CDR3 region has the DNA TGTGCCAGCGGGGAATCTGGGAATGAGCAGTTCTTC. As protein: CASGESGNEQFF.

The J gene is TRBJ1-4, the V gene TRBV18, with 8 bases lining up with TRBD1. CDR1 is KGHSH and CDR2 is LQKENI in the germline V gene. The ends lost 6 bases at V and 4 bases at J; junction bases unmatched: 4. The CDR3 extends over 14 amino acids. The CDR3 loop is CASSTGAFNEKLFF. In DNA, the CDR3 is TGTGCCAGCTCGACAGGGGCGTTTAATGAAAAACTGTTTTTT.

The chain combines TRBV5-1 with TRBJ2-1; 8 bases map to TRBD1. V lost 4 bases to trimming and J lost 4 bases; unmatched junction nucleotides: 7. This CDR3 is 15 amino acids long. Per the germline V gene, CDR1 is SGHRS and CDR2 is YFSETQ. The CDR3 coding sequence is TGCGCCAGCAGCGCCGGACAGGGCCGGTACAATGAGCAGTTCTTC. Its protein product is CASSAGQGRYNEQFF.

This chain joins TRBV6-5 and TRBJ2-1, with 8 bases identical to TRBD2. Unmatched junction bases numbered 6, after V lost 7 bases and J lost 1 base. The CDR3 runs 15 residues. Germline loops: CDR1 MNHEY, CDR2 SVGAGI. CDR3 region: CASKRTSGSYNEQFF. The CDR3 bases are TGTGCCAGCAAAAGAACTAGCGGATCCTACAATGAGCAGTTCTTC.

V is TRBV7-2 and J is TRBJ2-1; the match to TRBD1 covers 7 bases. Germline V gene sequence: CDR1 SGHTA, CDR2 FQGNSA. The junction had 5 bases not matched to a gene; V was cut back by 6 bases and J by 0 bases. CDR3 length: 15 amino acids. The CDR3 DNA reads TGTGCCAGCAGTTGGGGACAGAGCTCCTACAATGAGCAGTTCTTC. Protein product: CASSWGQSSYNEQFF.

This clone was observed a handful of times. The genes are TRBV19 and TRBJ1-2, with unresolved D. V was trimmed by 5 bases and J by 1 base, leaving 11 bases between them. CDR3 length equals 14 residues. CDR1 LNHDA and CDR2 SQIVND come from the germline V gene (reference sequence). In DNA form, the CDR3 reads TGTGCCAGTAGTCTAAGACACAGTAACTATGGCTACACCTTC. This encodes CASSLRHSNYGYTF. The full variable domain, its missing parts supplied by reference TRBV19 and TRBJ1-2, is DGGITQSPKYLFRKEGQNVTLSCEQNLNHDAMYWYRQDPGQGLRLIYYSQIVNDFQKGDIAEGYSVSREKKESFPLTVTSAQKNPTAFYLCASSLRHSNYGYTFGSGTRLTVV.

The chain combines TRBV5-6 with TRBJ2-7; 7 nucleotides align to TRBD2. The ends lost 3 bases at V and 0 bases at J; junction bases unmatched: 9. The CDR3 loop spans 16 amino acids. Germline CDR1 is SGHDT and CDR2 is YYEEEE. The CDR3 sequence is CASSWGGAGLSYEQYF. Written as DNA, the CDR3 is TGTGCCAGCAGCTGGGGGGGAGCGGGGCTCTCCTACGAGCAGTACTTC. Combining the CDR3 with reference TRBV5-6 and TRBJ2-7 gives the whole variable domain DAGVTQSPTHLIKTRGQQVTLRCSPKSGHDTVSWYQQALGQGPQFIFQYYEEEERQRGNFPDRFSGHQFPNYSSELNVNALLLGDSALYLCASSWGGAGLSYEQYFGPGTRLTVT.

V and J are TRBV6-4 and TRBJ2-2, with 9 bases lining up with TRBD2. Germline assignment: CDR1 MRHNA and CDR2 SNTAGT. The CDR3 spans 15 residues. The V and J ends lost 3 bases and 6 bases, in that order; junction bases with no gene match: 5. The CDR3 DNA follows: TGTGCCAGCAGTGAAATAGCGGGAGAATCCGGGGAGCTGTTTTTT. This sequence encodes CASSEIAGESGELFF.

The V call is TRBV11-2, the J call TRBJ2-1; a possible D gene is TRBD1 (6 bases). V was cut by 5 bases and J by 7 bases, with 21 bases left in between. From germline, CDR1 is SGHAT and CDR2 FQNNGV. CDR3 length: 16 residues. The CDR3 DNA is TGTGCCAGCAGCCCTAGGACAGCCGCACTGGGGAATGAGCAGTTCTTC. Amino acid sequence: CASSPRTAALGNEQFF.

In regard to this clone: The junction shows a germline mismatch at one end, possibly a read error. This chain connects TRBV29-1 to TRBJ2-6; 10 nucleotides line up with TRBD2. Germline lookup yields CDR1 SQVTM and CDR2 ANQGSEA. This CDR3 has 15 amino acids. This CDR3 is CSVKRGGSGADVLTF. The CDR3 nucleotides read TGCAGCGTCAAGCGGGGGGGATCTGGGGCCGACGTCCTGACTTTC.

CDR3 in amino acids: CASSFSFYSNQPQHF. CDR3 coding DNA: TGTGCCAGTAGTTTTAGCTTTTATAGCAATCAGCCCCAGCATTTT. This sequence joins TRBV19 and TRBJ1-5; D is undetermined. V lost 5 bases, J lost 0 bases, and 11 bases lay in between. Looked up from germline, CDR1 is LNHDA and CDR2 is SQIVND (reference sequence). This CDR3 is 15 amino acids long.

Comments on this clone: The sample has other DNA sequences that encode this CDR3 too. Here the CDR3 reads CATSRGGEQYF. For the CDR3, the DNA is TGTGCCACCAGCAGAGGGGGAGAGCAGTACTTC. The gene calls are TRBV15 and TRBJ2-7; D uncertain. The length of the CDR3 is 11 residues. Trimming took 1 base from V and 7 from J, leaving 5 bases between them. Germline loops: CDR1 LNHNV, CDR2 YYDKDF (reference sequence).

Points on this clone: Mismatch with germline at one junction end may stem from a read error. This sequence joins TRBV7-2 and TRBJ2-1; tentatively, D is TRBD1 (6 bases). The V gene's germline CDR1 is SGHTA and CDR2 FQGNSA. This CDR3 contains 12 residues. In DNA, the CDR3 is TGTGCCAGCAGCCCCGACCGGGACACGTTAATCTTC. It yields the protein CASSPDRDTLIF.

The chain links TRBV11-3 to TRBJ2-7; D is perhaps TRBD1 or TRBD2 (5 bases each). Germline V gene sequence: CDR1 SGHNT, CDR2 YENEEA. The CDR3 is 14 amino acids. V lost 0 bases to trimming and J lost 3 bases, with 9 bases between them. CDR3 region: CASSLEAGSYEQYF. DNA of the CDR3: TGTGCCAGCAGCTTAGAAGCAGGGAGCTACGAGCAGTACTTC.

The rearrangement links TRBV29-1 to TRBJ2-3, with 9 bases fitting TRBD1. The CDR3 is made up of 17 amino acids. The V and J ends lost 5 bases and 1 base, in that order; junction bases with no gene match: 13. Germline CDR1 and CDR2: SQVTM and ANQGSEA. CDR3 sequence: CSVTAGQGSFRTDTQYF. The CDR3 nucleotides are TGCAGCGTTACTGCGGGACAGGGTAGTTTTCGCACAGATACGCAGTATTTT.

At least ten counts were recorded for this clone. At the DNA level, this CDR3 is encoded by other sequences in the same sample as well. Here the CDR3 DNA reads TGTGCCTGGAGTGTACCGACAGGGAGCTCCTACGAGCAGTACTTC. It specifies CAWSVPTGSSYEQYF. The chain is built from TRBV30 and TRBJ2-7; 7 bases match TRBD1. Germline V gives CDR1 GTSNPN, CDR2 SVGIG (reference sequence). There are 15 residues in the CDR3. The V gene end was trimmed by 0 bases and the J gene end by 0 bases; junction bases not matched to a gene: 5.

This clone was counted a single time. The chain joins TRBV28 to TRBJ2-7; D is perhaps TRBD1 (7 bases). Germline V gene data show CDR1 as MDHEN and CDR2 as SYDVKM. This CDR3 is built from 14 residues. V dropped 6 bases and J dropped 4 bases, with 16 bases sitting between them. Here the CDR3 DNA reads TGTGCCAGCAGCCAGGGGGGCGGCTTTTACGAGCAGTACTTC. Translation: CASSQGGGFYEQYF. Full variable domain (remainder filled in from reference TRBV28 and TRBJ2-7): DVKVTQSSRYLVKRTGEKVFLECVQDMDHENMFWYRQDPGLGLRLIYFSYDVKMKEKGDIPEGYSVSREKKERFSLILESASTNQTSMYLCASSQGGGFYEQYFGPGTRLTVT.

The chain uses TRBV5-5 and TRBJ2-5; weak D call: TRBD1 (5 bases). Between the trimmed V and J ends, which lost 1 base and 1 base, there was a span of 11 bases. The germline V gene encodes CDR1 SGHKS and CDR2 YYEKEE (reference sequence). CDR3 length equals 15 residues. The CDR3 region is CASSLWGRSQETQYF. The CDR3 DNA sequence: TGTGCCAGCAGCTTGTGGGGCAGGAGCCAAGAGACCCAGTACTTC.

This sequence joins TRBV5-6 and TRBJ2-5; D is possibly TRBD2 (5 bases). V lost 2 bases and J lost 3, with 14 bases in between. The CDR3 is 15 amino acids. The germline V gene encodes CDR1 SGHDT and CDR2 YYEEEE. The CDR3 sequence is CASSFGGDWEETQYF. The CDR3 bases are TGTGCCAGCAGCTTCGGAGGTGACTGGGAAGAGACCCAGTACTTC.

The chain joins TRBV7-8 to TRBJ2-1; maybe TRBD2 (5 bases). Looked up from germline, CDR1 is SGHVS and CDR2 is FQNEAQ. This CDR3 is built from 14 residues. The V end lost 5 bases, the J end lost 5 bases, and 13 bases lay between the germline ends. CDR3 loop: CASSPRTGNNEQFF. The CDR3 DNA follows: TGTGCCAGCAGCCCCAGGACCGGGAACAATGAGCAGTTCTTC.